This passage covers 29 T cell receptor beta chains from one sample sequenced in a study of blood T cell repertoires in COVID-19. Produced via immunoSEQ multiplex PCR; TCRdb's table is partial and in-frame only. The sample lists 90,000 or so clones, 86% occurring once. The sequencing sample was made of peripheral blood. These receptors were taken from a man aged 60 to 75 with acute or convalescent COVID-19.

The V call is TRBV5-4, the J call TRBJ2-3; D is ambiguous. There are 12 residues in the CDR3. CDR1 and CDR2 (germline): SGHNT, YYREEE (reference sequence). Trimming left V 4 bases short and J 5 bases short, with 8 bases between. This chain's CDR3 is CASSHTRDTQYF. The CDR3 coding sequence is TGTGCCAGCAGCCATACCAGAGATACGCAGTATTTT.

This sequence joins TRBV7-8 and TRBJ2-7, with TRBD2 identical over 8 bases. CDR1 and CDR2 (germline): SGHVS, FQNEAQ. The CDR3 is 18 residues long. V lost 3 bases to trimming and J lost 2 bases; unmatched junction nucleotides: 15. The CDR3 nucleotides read TGTGCCAGCAGCTTGGACAGCTTAGATCCGGGACTAGCCTACGAGCAGTACTTC. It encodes CASSLDSLDPGLAYEQYF.

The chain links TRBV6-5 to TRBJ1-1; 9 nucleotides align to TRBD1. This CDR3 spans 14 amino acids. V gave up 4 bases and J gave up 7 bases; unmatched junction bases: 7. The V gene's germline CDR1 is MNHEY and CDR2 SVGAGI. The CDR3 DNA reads TGTGCCAGCAGTTTCGGGACAGGGAAACTTGAAGCTTTCTTT. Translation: CASSFGTGKLEAFF.

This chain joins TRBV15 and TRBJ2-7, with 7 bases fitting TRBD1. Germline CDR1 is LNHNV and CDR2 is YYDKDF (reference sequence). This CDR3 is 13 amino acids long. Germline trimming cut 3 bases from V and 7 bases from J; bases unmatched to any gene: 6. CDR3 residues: CATSSNRGSEQYF. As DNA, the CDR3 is TGTGCCACCAGCAGTAACAGGGGAAGTGAGCAGTACTTC. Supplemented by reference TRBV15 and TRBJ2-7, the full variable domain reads DAMVIQNPRYQVTQFGKPVTLSCSQTLNHNVMYWYQQKSSQAPKLLFHYYDKDFNNEADTPDNFQSRRPNTSFCFLDIRSPGLGDTAMYLCATSSNRGSEQYFGPGTRLTVT.

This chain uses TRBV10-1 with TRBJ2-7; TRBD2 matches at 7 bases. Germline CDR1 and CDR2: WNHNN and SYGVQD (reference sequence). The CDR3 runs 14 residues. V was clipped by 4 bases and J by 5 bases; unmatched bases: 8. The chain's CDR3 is CASSVPGGTNEQYF. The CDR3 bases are TGCGCCAGCAGTGTCCCGGGAGGCACAAACGAGCAGTACTTC.

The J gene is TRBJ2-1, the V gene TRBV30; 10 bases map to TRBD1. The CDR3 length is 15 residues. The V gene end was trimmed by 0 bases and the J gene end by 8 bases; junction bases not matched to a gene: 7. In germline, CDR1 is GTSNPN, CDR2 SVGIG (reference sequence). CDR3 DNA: TGTGCCTGGAGTGTTATGGGACAGGGGATGGATGAGCAGTTCTTC. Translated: CAWSVMGQGMDEQFF.

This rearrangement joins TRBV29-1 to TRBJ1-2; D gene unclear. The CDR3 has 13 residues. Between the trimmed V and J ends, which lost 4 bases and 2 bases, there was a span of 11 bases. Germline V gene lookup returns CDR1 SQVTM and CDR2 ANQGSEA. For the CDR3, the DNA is TGCAGCGTTGTACAGAAACCCAACTATGGCTACACCTTC. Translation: CSVVQKPNYGYTF.

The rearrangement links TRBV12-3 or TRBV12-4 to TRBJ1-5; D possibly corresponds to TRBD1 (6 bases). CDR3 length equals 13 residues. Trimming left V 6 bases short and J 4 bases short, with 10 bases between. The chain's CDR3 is CASRQGGNQPQHF. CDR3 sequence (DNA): TGTGCCAGCAGACAGGGCGGTAATCAGCCCCAGCATTTT.

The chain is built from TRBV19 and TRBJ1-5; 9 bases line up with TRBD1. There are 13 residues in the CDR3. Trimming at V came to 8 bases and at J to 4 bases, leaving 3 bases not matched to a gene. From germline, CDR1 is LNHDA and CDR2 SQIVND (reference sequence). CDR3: CASGTGQNQPQHF. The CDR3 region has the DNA TGTGCCAGTGGGACAGGGCAAAATCAGCCCCAGCATTTT. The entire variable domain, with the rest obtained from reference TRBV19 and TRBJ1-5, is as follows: DGGITQSPKYLFRKEGQNVTLSCEQNLNHDAMYWYRQDPGQGLRLIYYSQIVNDFQKGDIAEGYSVSREKKESFPLTVTSAQKNPTAFYLCASGTGQNQPQHFGDGTRLSIL.

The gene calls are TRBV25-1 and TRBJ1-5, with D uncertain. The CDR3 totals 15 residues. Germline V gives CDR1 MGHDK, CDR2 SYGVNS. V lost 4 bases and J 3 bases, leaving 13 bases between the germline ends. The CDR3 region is CASSGPPGNNQPQHF. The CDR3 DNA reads TGTGCCAGCAGTGGTCCACCGGGAAACAATCAGCCCCAGCATTTT.

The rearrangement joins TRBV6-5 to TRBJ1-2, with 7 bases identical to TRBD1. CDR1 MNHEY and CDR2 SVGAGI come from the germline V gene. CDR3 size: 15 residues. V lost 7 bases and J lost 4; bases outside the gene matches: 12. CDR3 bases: TGTGCCAGCACGGAAAACAGGGGTTTTCTCTATGGCTACACCTTC. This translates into CASTENRGFLYGYTF.

CDR3 sequence reads: CASSSTTGFRGKNTGELFF. CDR3 bases: TGTGCCAGCAGTTCCACAACAGGGTTCAGGGGGAAGAACACCGGGGAGCTGTTTTTT. This rearrangement joins TRBV6-2 or TRBV6-3 to TRBJ2-2; 7 bases are a match to TRBD1. Trimming at V came to 4 bases and at J to 1 base, leaving 15 bases not matched to a gene. There are 19 residues in the CDR3. Germline V gene data show CDR1 as MNHEY and CDR2 as SVGEGT.

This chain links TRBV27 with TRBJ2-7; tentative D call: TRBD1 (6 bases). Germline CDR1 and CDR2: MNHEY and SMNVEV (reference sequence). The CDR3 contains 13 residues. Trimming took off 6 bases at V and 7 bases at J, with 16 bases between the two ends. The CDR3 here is CASSWDKSLEQYF. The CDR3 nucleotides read TGTGCCAGCAGCTGGGACAAGAGTCTGGAGCAGTACTTC.

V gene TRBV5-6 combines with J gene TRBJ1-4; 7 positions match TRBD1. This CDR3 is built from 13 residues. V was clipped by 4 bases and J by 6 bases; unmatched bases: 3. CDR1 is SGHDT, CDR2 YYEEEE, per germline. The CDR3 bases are TGTGCCAGCAGCCCCACAGGGGATGAAAAACTGTTTTTT. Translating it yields CASSPTGDEKLFF.

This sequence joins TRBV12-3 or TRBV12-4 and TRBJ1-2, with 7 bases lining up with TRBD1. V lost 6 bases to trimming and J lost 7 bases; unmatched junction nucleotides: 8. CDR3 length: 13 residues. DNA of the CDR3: TGTGCCAGCAGCCCGTCGACAGGGTTTGGCTACACCTTC. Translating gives CASSPSTGFGYTF.

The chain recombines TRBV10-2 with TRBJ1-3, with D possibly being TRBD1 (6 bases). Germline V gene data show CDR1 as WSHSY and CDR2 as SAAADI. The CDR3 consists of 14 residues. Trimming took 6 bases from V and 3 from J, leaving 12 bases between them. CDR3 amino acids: CASSRGLDGNTIYF. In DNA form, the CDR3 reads TGCGCCAGCAGCAGGGGATTAGATGGAAACACCATATATTTT.

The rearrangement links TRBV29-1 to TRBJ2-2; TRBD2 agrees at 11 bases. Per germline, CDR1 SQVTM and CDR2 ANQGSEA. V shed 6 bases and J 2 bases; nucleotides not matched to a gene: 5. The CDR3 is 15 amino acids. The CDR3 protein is CSVRLAGLNTGELFF. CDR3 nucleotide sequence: TGCAGCGTCCGACTAGCGGGGCTAAACACCGGGGAGCTGTTTTTT.

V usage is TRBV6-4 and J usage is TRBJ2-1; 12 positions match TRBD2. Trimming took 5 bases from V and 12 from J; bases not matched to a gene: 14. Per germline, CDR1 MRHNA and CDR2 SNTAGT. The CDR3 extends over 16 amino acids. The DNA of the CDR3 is TGTGCCAGCAGTCCTCAACCCAGACTAGCGGGGGATGTGCAGTTCTTC. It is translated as CASSPQPRLAGDVQFF.

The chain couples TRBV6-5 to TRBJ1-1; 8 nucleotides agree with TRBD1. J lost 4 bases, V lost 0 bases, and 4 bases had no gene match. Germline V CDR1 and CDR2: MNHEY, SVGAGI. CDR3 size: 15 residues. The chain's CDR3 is CASSYSRTGSTEAFF. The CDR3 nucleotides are TGTGCCAGCAGTTACTCAAGGACAGGGTCCACTGAAGCTTTCTTT.

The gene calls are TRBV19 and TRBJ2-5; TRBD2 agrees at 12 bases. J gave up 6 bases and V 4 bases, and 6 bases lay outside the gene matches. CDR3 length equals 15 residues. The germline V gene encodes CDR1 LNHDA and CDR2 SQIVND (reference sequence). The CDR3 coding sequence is TGTGCCAGTAGTACCCTAGCGGGAGGGCCGCAGACCCAGTACTTC. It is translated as CASSTLAGGPQTQYF.

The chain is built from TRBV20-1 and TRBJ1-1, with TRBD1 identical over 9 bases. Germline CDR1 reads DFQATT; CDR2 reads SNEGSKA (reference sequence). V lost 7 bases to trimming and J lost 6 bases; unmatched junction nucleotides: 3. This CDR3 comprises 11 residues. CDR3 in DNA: TGCAGTGTTCGGGACAGGGCTGAAGCTTTCTTT. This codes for CSVRDRAEAFF.

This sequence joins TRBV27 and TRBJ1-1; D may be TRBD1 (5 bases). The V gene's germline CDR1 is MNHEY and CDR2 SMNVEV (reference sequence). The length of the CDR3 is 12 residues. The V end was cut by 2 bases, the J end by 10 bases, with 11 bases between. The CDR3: CASSLPQGVAFF. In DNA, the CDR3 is TGTGCCAGCAGTTTACCGCAGGGTGTAGCTTTCTTT.

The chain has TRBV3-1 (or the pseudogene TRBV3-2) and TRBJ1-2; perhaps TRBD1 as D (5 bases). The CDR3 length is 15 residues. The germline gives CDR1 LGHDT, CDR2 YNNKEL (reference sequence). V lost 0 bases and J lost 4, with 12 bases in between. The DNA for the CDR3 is TGTGCCAGCAGCCAAGATCCCAGGGCAAGCTATGGCTACACCTTC. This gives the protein CASSQDPRASYGYTF.

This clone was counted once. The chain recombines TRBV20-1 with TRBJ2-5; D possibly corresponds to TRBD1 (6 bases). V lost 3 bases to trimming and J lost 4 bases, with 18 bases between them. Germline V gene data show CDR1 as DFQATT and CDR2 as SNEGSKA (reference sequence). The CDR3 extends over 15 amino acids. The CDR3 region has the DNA TGCAGTGCTAGTGGATCAATGACAGGCGGAGAGACCCAGTACTTC. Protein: CSASGSMTGGETQYF.

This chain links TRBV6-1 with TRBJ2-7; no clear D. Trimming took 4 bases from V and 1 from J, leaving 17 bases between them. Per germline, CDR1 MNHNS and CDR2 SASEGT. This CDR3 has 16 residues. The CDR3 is CASSVDFKPLSYEQYF. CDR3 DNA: TGTGCCAGCAGTGTCGACTTCAAACCACTATCCTACGAGCAGTACTTC.

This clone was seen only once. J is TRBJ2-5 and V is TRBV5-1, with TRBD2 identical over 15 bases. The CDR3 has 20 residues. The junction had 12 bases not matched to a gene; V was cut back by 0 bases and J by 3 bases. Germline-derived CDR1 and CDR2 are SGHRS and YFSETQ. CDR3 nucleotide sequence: TGCGCCAGCAGCTTGGAACGAACCGGGACTAGCGGGAGGAGGAAAGAGACCCAGTACTTC. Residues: CASSLERTGTSGRRKETQYF.

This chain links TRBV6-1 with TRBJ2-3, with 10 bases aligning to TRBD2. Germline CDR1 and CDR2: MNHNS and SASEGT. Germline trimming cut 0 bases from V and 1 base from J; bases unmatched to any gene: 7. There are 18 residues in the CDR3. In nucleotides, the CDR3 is TGTGCCAGCAGTGAAGCAGCGGGAGGGGTATGGGGCACAGATACGCAGTATTTT. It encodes CASSEAAGGVWGTDTQYF.

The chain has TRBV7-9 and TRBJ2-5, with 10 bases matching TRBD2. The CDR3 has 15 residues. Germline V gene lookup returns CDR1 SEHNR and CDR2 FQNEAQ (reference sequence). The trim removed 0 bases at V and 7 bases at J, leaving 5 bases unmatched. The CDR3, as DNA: TGTGCCAGCAGCTTAGCTCAGCGGGGGGGCGTGACCCAGTACTTC. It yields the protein CASSLAQRGGVTQYF.

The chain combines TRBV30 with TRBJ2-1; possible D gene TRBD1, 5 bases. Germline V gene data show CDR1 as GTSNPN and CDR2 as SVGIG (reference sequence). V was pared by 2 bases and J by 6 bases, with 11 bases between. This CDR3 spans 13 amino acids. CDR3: CAWSQRGSNEQFF. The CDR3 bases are TGTGCCTGGAGTCAAAGGGGTAGCAATGAGCAGTTCTTC.